This T cell receptor beta chain is from a study of radiation and T cells in renal cell carcinoma. General study results and limits: No pretreatment tumor biopsies were available for baseline clonotypes. Top tumor clonotypes rose in blood 2 weeks post-radiation, then contracted.

The CDR3 covers 15 residues. Per the germline V gene, CDR1 is MGHDK and CDR2 is SYGVNS. Regarding this clone: The antigen is undetermined.

Time point of the sample: blood 4 weeks post-SBRT, at nephrectomy. The treatment is: 15 Gy SBRT to primary tumor, nephrectomy 4 weeks later. Nephrectomy followed 15 Gy stereotactic body radiation by 4 weeks. The patient's renal cell carcinoma had clear cell pathology. Some clones are missing from TCRdb's copy, which holds only in-frame ones; the method was immunoSEQ multiplex PCR. Of about 43,000 clones in the sample, nearly 85% were seen once. The sample in question was blood, obtained from a patient whose treatment included radiotherapy and nephrectomy. The gene calls are TRBV25-1 and TRBJ2-5, with D unclear. The DNA end is a closer match to TRBJ2-7, so the J assignment may be wrong. The TCR was taken from a woman aged 70-85 years with renal cell carcinoma. CDR3 sequence reads: CASSVASRDSYEQYF. CDR3 bases: TGTGCCAGCTCCGTGGCTTCGCGCGACTCCTACGAGCAGTACTTC.